This T cell receptor beta chain is drawn from a study of T cells after posttransplantation cyclophosphamide. Treatment was busulfan-fludarabine conditioning, a marrow graft, and cyclophosphamide on days +3 and +4. Sequenced by immunoSEQ multiplex PCR; TCRdb stores in-frame clones only, minus some. This table holds some 4,200 clones, 75% to 80% found once. The CDR3 has 15 residues. CDR1 is SNHLY and CDR2 is FYNNEI in the germline V gene. V lost 7 bases to trimming and J lost 0 bases, with 13 bases between them. The specimen comprised PBMCs, sampled approximately 30 days after a stem cell transplant with posttransplant cyclophosphamide. The gene calls are TRBV2 and TRBJ1-3, with D tentatively TRBD1 (5 bases). The source of this sequence is a male patient in his forties or fifties who received an allogeneic stem cell transplant from an unrelated donor, was CMV-positive, and had acute GVHD only. Some T cells may arise from the graft donor. CDR3 nucleotides: TGTGCCAGCAACCACAGGTTTTACTCTGGAAACACCATATATTTT. Translating gives CASNHRFYSGNTIYF.